The 8 T cell receptor beta chains below all came from one sample that was sequenced in a study of human T cells and chemical hapten exposure. Using its own MiXCR run on the RACE reads, TCRdb lists one record per CDR3 protein. Of 150,000 to 200,000 distinct CDR3 sequences in the sample, approximately 31% were seen once. Time point denoted: pre-sensitization, week 0. The treatment denotes: therapeutic diphenylcyclopropenone sensitization with weekly scalp DPC. The sequenced sample was whole blood, obtained in connection with sensitization to the hapten diphenylcyclopropenone (DPC). The receptor source for this set is a woman aged 25-40 years with alopecia areata. Some clones in this sample may be carry-over from other donors' samples.

V usage is TRBV12-3 or TRBV12-4 and J usage is TRBJ1-4; D ambiguous. This CDR3 is 13 amino acids long. V lost 4 bases to trimming and J lost 8 bases, with 11 bases between them. This chain's CDR3 is CASSYPEREKLFF. DNA of the CDR3: TGTGCCAGCAGTTACCCCGAAAGGGAAAAACTGTTTTTT.

This clonotype occurred a few times. The chain carries TRBV6-6 and TRBJ2-1; 11 nucleotides line up with TRBD2. CDR3 length: 18 amino acids. The ends lost 4 bases at V and 0 bases at J; junction bases unmatched: 8. The germline CDR1 and CDR2 sequences are MNHNY and SVGAGI (reference sequence). CDR3 sequence (DNA): TGTGCCAGCAGTTCTACTAGCGGGAGATTACCCTCCTACAATGAGCAGTTCTTC. It encodes CASSSTSGRLPSYNEQFF.

This clonotype was seen a handful of times. The V call is TRBV7-2, the J call TRBJ2-5, with 8 positions matching TRBD2. Germline CDR1 reads SGHTA; CDR2 reads FQGNSA. This CDR3 region has 15 residues. V lost 4 bases and J lost 5; bases outside the gene matches: 9. The CDR3 DNA follows: TGTGCCAGCAGCTGGAATAGCGCGGGAGGTGAGACCCAGTACTTC. Residues: CASSWNSAGGETQYF. Variable domain in full (rest from reference TRBV7-2 and TRBJ2-5): GAGVSQSPSNKVTEKGKDVELRCDPISGHTALYWYRQSLGQGLEFLIYFQGNSAPDKSGLPSDRFSAERTGGSVSTLTIQRTQQEDSAVYLCASSWNSAGGETQYFGPGTRLLVL.

This clonotype has more than one count but fewer than ten. The J gene is TRBJ2-3, the V gene TRBV10-3, with 9 bases matching TRBD1. With V trimmed by 6 bases and J by 4 bases, 5 bases remained unmatched. Germline V gives CDR1 ENHRY, CDR2 SYGVKD. The length of the CDR3 is 14 residues. CDR3 in DNA: TGTGCCATCAGGCCGGGACAGGGAGCAGATACGCAGTATTTT. As protein: CAIRPGQGADTQYF.

Details on this clonotype: This may stem from a read error, because a much larger clone lies one nucleotide away. The chain carries TRBV6-5 and TRBJ2-7; possibly TRBD2 for D (5 bases). The V gene's germline CDR1 is MNHEY and CDR2 SVGAGI. The CDR3 is 15 amino acids. The CDR3 region is CACSYSWEQDYEQYF. CDR3 nucleotide sequence: TGTGCCTGCAGTTACTCTTGGGAGCAAGACTACGAGCAGTACTTC.

This chain uses TRBV29-1 with TRBJ2-7; D possibly corresponds to TRBD2 (7 bases). V lost 6 bases and J 5 bases, leaving 14 bases between the germline ends. This CDR3 contains 12 residues. Germline CDR1 reads SQVTM; CDR2 reads ANQGSEA. DNA for the CDR3: TGCAGCGTCCGGAGGGGGGGAAACGAGCAGTACTTC. This encodes CSVRRGGNEQYF.

This clonotype was seen a few times. This sequence joins TRBV4-3 and TRBJ1-1; 7 bases match TRBD1. Germline CDR1 LGHNA, CDR2 YSLEER. The CDR3 has 14 amino acids. V gave up 5 bases and J gave up 0 bases; unmatched junction bases: 3. The CDR3 region is CASSGDRMNTEAFF. As DNA, the CDR3 is TGCGCCAGCAGCGGGGACAGAATGAACACTGAAGCTTTCTTT.

This clonotype has more than one count but fewer than ten. This rearrangement joins TRBV18 to TRBJ2-7; D unresolved. CDR3 length: 13 amino acids. CDR1 and CDR2 (germline): KGHSH, LQKENI. Trimming shortened V by 0 bases and J by 3 bases, and 6 bases separated the two germline ends. The chain's CDR3 is CASSPPNSYEQYF. The CDR3 region has the DNA TGTGCCAGCTCACCACCGAACAGCTACGAGCAGTACTTC.